This T cell receptor (beta chain) was recorded in a study of vaccination and CD4 T cells after COVID-19. Study results and limitations: Among convalescent patients, a median approximately 90% of reactive clones emerged only after vaccination.

As for treatment: roughly nine-day PBMC culture with coronavirus spike peptide pools or control peptides (ViraFEST assay). The authors cultured approximately 2.1 million PBMCs per well with 7.5 to 10 IU/ml IL-2 and 8.5 to 10 ug/ml peptide pools. Trimming left V 6 bases short and J 6 bases short, with 14 bases between. The CDR3 contains 13 residues. In germline, CDR1 is MNHNS, CDR2 SASEGT. A remark on this clonotype: What it binds is unknown.

The Oncomine TCR Beta short-read assay sequenced DNA from cultured CD4+ T cells. TCRdb used MiXCR to reprocess the PCR reads, holding one entry per CDR3 protein. The sample lists roughly 15,000 distinct CDR3 sequences; around 55% were seen once. This chain connects TRBV6-1 to TRBJ2-5, with D unclear. This receptor was identified in a human donor with COVID-19. The sequenced sample was cultured CD4+ T cells from blood, obtained after SARS-CoV-2 vaccination. The CDR3 is CASSPQSRQTQYF. The CDR3 DNA reads as TGTGCCAGCAGCCCACAAAGTCGGCAGACCCAGTACTTC.